These T cell receptor beta chains were read from a single sample in a study of T cell responses to AZD1222 COVID-19 vaccine. Profiling relied on immunoSEQ multiplex PCR, and the TCRdb table lists in-frame clones only, not all of them. The sample carries under 200,000 clones, about 92% recorded once. This specimen consisted of peripheral blood, obtained 28 days after the second dose of the MenACWY control vaccine. The receptors shown here come from an adult who received the MenACWY meningococcal vaccine as a control. CDR3s include the opening cysteine and the closing phenylalanine or tryptophan. The order of the fields is clone size, J gene, V gene, D gene, CDR3 DNA, CDR3 protein. D genes are given only for firm matches. Only part of the rows carry a size: once, few, many, or a class if the clone is expanded.

NA,TRBJ2-2,TRBV3-1/TRBV3-2,TRBD1,TGTGCCAGCAGCCAAGGACAGGGGGCCACCGGGGAGCTGTTTTTT,CASSQGQGATGELFF
NA,TRBJ2-3,TRBV7-9,TRBD1,TGTGCCAGCAGCTTAGTTGCGACAGGGTCAGATACGCAGTATTTT,CASSLVATGSDTQYF
NA,TRBJ2-2,TRBV5-1,TRBD1,TGCGCCAGCAGCTCCGGGACAGGGATTCGTAACACCGGGGAGCTGTTTTTT,CASSSGTGIRNTGELFF
once,TRBJ2-2,TRBV3-1/TRBV3-2,TRBD2,TGTGCCAGCAGCCAGGGACTAGCGGGAGACACCGGGGAGCTGTTTTTT,CASSQGLAGDTGELFF
NA,TRBJ1-1,TRBV29-1,NA,TGCAGCGTTGAGAAGTATGTGAACACTGAAGCTTTCTTT,CSVEKYVNTEAFF
NA,TRBJ1-1,TRBV3-1/TRBV3-2,NA,TGTGCCAGCAGCCAAGTTCACCATATGAACACTGAAGCTTTCTTT,CASSQVHHMNTEAFF
NA,TRBJ1-1,TRBV7-8,NA,TGTGCCAGCAGCTTAGTAGAGACGGAGAACACTGAAGCTTTCTTT,CASSLVETENTEAFF
NA,TRBJ2-3,TRBV7-6,TRBD2,TGTGCCAGCAGCGCTGGGACTAGCGTGCAGGATACGCAGTATTTT,CASSAGTSVQDTQYF
few,TRBJ2-1,TRBV11-3,NA,TGTGCCAGCAGCTTAGGGGCGGAGGGCAATGAGCAGTTCTTC,CASSLGAEGNEQFF
NA,TRBJ1-5,TRBV6-1,TRBD1,TGTGCCAGCAGTGAACCGGGACAGGGACATCAGCCCCAGCATTTT,CASSEPGQGHQPQHF
NA,TRBJ1-2,TRBV27,NA,TGTGCCAGCAGCCCAAGGGTTAGAGATGGCTACACCTTC,CASSPRVRDGYTF
NA,TRBJ1-4,TRBV5-8,TRBD1,TGTGCCAGCAGCTTCGGAGACAGGGGAGGTAATGAAAAACTGTTTTTT,CASSFGDRGGNEKLFF
once,TRBJ1-6,TRBV25-1,NA,TGTGCCAGCAGTGAATCAACAGGAAGGAATTCACCCCTCCACTTT,CASSESTGRNSPLHF
NA,TRBJ2-7,TRBV10-3,NA,TGTGCCATCAGTGAGTCTGGAGACACTTCATACGAGCAGTACTTC,CAISESGDTSYEQYF
NA,TRBJ2-1,TRBV20-1,TRBD2,TGCAGTGCTAGTTACACCCGGGGGAGGGCCAACAATGAGCAGTTCTTC,CSASYTRGRANNEQFF
NA,TRBJ2-1,TRBV11-1,TRBD1,TGTGCCAGCAGCTCCCGGGACAGGGGTTCCTACAATGAGCAGTTCTTC,CASSSRDRGSYNEQFF
NA,TRBJ2-7,TRBV19,TRBD2,TGTGCCAGTAGCCCCACGGCTAGCGGGAGCTACGAGCAGTACTTC,CASSPTASGSYEQYF